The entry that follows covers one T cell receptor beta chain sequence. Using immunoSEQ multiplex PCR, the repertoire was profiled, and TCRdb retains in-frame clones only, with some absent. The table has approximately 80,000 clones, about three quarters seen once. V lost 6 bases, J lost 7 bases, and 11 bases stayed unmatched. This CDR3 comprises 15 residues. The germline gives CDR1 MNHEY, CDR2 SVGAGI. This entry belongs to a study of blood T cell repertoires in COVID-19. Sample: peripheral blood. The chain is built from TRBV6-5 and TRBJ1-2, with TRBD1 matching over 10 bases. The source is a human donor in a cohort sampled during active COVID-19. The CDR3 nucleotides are TGTGCCAGCAGCGTAAGGGACAGGGGATTCTTTGGCTACACCTTC. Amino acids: CASSVRDRGFFGYTF.